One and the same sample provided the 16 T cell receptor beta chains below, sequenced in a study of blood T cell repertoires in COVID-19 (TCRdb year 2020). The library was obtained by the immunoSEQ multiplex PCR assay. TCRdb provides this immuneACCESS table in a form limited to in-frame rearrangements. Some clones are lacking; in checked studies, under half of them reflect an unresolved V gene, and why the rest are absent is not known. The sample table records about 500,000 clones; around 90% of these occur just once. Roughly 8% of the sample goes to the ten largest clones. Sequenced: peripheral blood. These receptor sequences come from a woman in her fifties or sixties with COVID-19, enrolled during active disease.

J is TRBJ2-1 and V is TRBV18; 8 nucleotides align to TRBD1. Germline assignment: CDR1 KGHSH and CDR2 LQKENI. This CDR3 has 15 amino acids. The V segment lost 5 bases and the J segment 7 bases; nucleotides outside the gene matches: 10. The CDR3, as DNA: TGTGCCAGCTCATCCACGACAGGGGCGGGAAATGAGCAGTTCTTC. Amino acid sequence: CASSSTTGAGNEQFF.

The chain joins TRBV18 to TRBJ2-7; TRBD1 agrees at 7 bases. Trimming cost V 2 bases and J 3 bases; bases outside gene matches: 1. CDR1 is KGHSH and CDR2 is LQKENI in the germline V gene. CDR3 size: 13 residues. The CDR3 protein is CASSPGQDYEQYF. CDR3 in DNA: TGTGCCAGCTCACCAGGACAGGACTACGAGCAGTACTTC.

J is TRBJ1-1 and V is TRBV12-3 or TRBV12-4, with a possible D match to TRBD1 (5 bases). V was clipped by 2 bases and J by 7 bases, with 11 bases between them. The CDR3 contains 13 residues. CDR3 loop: CASSLNRLLEAFF. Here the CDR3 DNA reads TGTGCCAGCAGTTTAAACAGGCTACTTGAAGCTTTCTTT.

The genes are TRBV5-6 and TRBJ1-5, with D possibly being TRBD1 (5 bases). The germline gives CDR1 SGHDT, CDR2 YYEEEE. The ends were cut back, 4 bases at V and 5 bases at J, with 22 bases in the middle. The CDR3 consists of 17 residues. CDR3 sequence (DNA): TGTGCCAGCAGCACGGCTTTGGGGGGAGAGGCAGATCAGCCCCAGCATTTT. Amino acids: CASSTALGGEADQPQHF.

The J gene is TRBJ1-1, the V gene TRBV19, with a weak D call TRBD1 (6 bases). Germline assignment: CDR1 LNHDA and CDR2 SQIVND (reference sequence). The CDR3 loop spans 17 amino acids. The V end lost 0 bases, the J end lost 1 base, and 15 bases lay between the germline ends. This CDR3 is CASSIDLGGTTNTEAFF. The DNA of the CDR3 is TGTGCCAGTAGTATAGATCTGGGAGGGACAACGAACACTGAAGCTTTCTTT.

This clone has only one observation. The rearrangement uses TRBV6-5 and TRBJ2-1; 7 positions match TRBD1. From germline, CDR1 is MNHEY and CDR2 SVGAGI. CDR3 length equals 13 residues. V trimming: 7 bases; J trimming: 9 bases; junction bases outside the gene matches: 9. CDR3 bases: TGTGCCAGCATCCTAGACAGGGAAGGTGAGCAGTTCTTC. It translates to CASILDREGEQFF.

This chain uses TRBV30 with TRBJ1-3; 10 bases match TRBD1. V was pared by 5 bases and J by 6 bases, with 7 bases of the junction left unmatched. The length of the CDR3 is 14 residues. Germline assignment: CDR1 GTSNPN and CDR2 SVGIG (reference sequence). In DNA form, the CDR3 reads TGTGCCTGGGCGACAGGGGGCGTTGAAAACACCATATATTTT. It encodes CAWATGGVENTIYF.

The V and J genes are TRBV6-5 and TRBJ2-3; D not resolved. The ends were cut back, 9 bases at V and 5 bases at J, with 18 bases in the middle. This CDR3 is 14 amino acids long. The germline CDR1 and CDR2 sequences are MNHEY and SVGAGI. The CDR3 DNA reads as TGTGCCAGTTTGGTAGGCGCGCTAGAAGATACGCAGTATTTT. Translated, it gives CASLVGALEDTQYF.

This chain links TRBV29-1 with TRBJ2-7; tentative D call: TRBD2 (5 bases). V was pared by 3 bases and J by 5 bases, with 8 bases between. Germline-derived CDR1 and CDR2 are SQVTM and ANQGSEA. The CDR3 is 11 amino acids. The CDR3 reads CSVELRDEQYF. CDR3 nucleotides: TGCAGCGTTGAGCTGAGGGACGAGCAGTACTTC.

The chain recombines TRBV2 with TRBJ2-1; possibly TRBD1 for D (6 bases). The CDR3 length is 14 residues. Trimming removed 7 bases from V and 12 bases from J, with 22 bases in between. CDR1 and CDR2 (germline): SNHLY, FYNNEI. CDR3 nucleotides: TGTGCCAGCACCCATCAAACAGGGTTAAAGGTGCAGTTCTTC. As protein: CASTHQTGLKVQFF.

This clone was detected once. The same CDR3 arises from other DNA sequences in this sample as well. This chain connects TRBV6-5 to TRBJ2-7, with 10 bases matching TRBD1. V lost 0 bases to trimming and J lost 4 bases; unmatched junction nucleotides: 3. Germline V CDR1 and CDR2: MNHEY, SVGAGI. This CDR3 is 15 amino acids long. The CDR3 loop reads CASSYSGTGVYEQYF. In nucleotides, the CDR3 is TGTGCCAGCAGTTACTCCGGGACAGGGGTGTACGAGCAGTACTTC.

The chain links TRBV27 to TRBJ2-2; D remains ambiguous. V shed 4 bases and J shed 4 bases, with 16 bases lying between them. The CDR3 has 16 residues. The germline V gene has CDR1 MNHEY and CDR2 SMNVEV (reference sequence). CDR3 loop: CASSSHYSTGTGELFF. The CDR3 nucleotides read TGTGCCAGCAGTTCCCACTATTCGACGGGCACCGGGGAGCTGTTTTTT.

CDR3 protein: CASSLGGTEGQPQHF. The DNA of the CDR3 is TGCGCCAGCAGCTTGGGTGGGACAGAGGGCCAGCCCCAGCATTTT. This chain joins TRBV5-1 and TRBJ1-5; 7 bases match TRBD1. With 0 bases clipped from V and 7 bases from J, the junction kept 7 bases outside the gene matches. CDR3 size: 15 residues. Germline values: CDR1 SGHRS, CDR2 YFSETQ.

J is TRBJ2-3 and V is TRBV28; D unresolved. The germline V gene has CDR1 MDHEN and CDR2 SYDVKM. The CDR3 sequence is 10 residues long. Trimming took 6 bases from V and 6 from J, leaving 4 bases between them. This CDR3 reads CASSEDTQYF. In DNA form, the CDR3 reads TGTGCCAGCAGCGAGGATACGCAGTATTTT.

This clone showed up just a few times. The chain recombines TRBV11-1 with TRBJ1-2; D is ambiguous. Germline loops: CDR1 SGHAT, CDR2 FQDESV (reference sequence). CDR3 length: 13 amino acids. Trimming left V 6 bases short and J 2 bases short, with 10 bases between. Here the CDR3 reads CASSQSRNYGYTF. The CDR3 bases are TGTGCCAGCAGTCAATCCAGGAACTATGGCTACACCTTC. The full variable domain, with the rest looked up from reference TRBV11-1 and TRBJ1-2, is EAEVAQSPRYKITEKSQAVAFWCDPISGHATLYWYRQILGQGPELLVQFQDESVVDDSQLPKDRFSAERLKGVDSTLKIQPAELGDSAMYLCASSQSRNYGYTFGSGTRLTVV.

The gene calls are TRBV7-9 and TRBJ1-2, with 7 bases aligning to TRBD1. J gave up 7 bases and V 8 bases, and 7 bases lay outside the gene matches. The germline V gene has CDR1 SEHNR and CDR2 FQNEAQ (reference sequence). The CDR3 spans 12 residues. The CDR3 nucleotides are TGTGCCAGCGGTGGAGGGGGCTCTGGCTACACCTTC. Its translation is CASGGGGSGYTF.